These 26 T cell receptor beta chains were sequenced from one sample in a study of blood T cell repertoires in COVID-19. This table comes from immunoSEQ multiplex PCR, and its TCRdb copy is limited to in-frame clones, with some not included. The sample lists roughly 260,000 clones, 86% occurring once. The sequenced material came from peripheral blood. These receptors came from a man aged 40-49 years who had recovered from COVID-19.

The V call is TRBV2, the J call TRBJ1-4, with D hard to call. Germline V CDR1 and CDR2: SNHLY, FYNNEI. V lost 1 base to trimming and J lost 4 bases, with 10 bases between them. The CDR3 runs 15 residues. In DNA, the CDR3 is TGTGCCAGCAGTGAAGTCGGACGGGATAATGAAAAACTGTTTTTT. It encodes CASSEVGRDNEKLFF.

V usage is TRBV7-2 and J usage is TRBJ2-5; the match to TRBD2 covers 7 bases. With 5 bases clipped from V and 7 bases from J, the junction kept 10 bases outside the gene matches. Germline CDR1 reads SGHTA; CDR2 reads FQGNSA. The CDR3 is made up of 14 amino acids. The CDR3 DNA follows: TGTGCCAGCAGCGCTGGGGGGGAGGTGGGGACCCAGTACTTC. This encodes CASSAGGEVGTQYF.

The chain links TRBV29-1 to TRBJ2-2; maybe TRBD2 (6 bases). Trimming pared 6 bases from V and 4 bases from J, leaving 18 bases between. Germline CDR1 reads SQVTM; CDR2 reads ANQGSEA. The CDR3 is 15 amino acids. The CDR3 loop is CSVKVGGLFTGELFF. The CDR3, as DNA: TGCAGCGTCAAGGTCGGGGGACTTTTCACCGGGGAGCTGTTTTTT.

The chain links TRBV6-5 to TRBJ2-1; the match to TRBD2 covers 7 bases. Germline V CDR1 and CDR2: MNHEY, SVGAGI. CDR3 size: 16 residues. The J segment lost 1 base and the V segment lost 0 bases, leaving 3 bases of the junction unmatched. CDR3 sequence (DNA): TGTGCCAGCAGTTACTCGAACGGGAGGTCCTACAATGAGCAGTTCTTC. Amino acids: CASSYSNGRSYNEQFF.

The J gene is TRBJ2-5, the V gene TRBV9; tentative D call: TRBD2 (6 bases). CDR1 is SGDLS, CDR2 YYNGEE, per germline. V lost 0 bases and J lost 3, with 15 bases in between. The CDR3 contains 16 residues. CDR3 in amino acids: CASSVGREGGKETQYF. In DNA, the CDR3 is TGTGCCAGCAGCGTAGGGAGAGAAGGAGGGAAAGAGACCCAGTACTTC.

This sequence joins TRBV28 and TRBJ1-5; possibly TRBD1 for D (5 bases). The CDR3 consists of 14 residues. The germline V gene has CDR1 MDHEN and CDR2 SYDVKM. Trimming pared 3 bases from V and 6 bases from J, leaving 12 bases between. CDR3 nucleotides: TGTGCCAGCAGTTTTTATGGAGGGGTTCAGCCCCAGCATTTT. It specifies CASSFYGGVQPQHF.

V usage is TRBV2 and J usage is TRBJ2-1; D unclear. Trimming took off 4 bases at V and 15 bases at J, with 10 bases between the two ends. Germline-derived CDR1 and CDR2 are SNHLY and FYNNEI. CDR3 length: 10 residues. DNA for the CDR3: TGTGCCAGCAGTGGGGCCCGAACGTTCTTC. Its protein product is CASSGARTFF. Supplemented by reference TRBV2 and TRBJ2-1, the full variable domain reads EPEVTQTPSHQVTQMGQEVILRCVPISNHLYFYWYRQILGQKVEFLVSFYNNEISEKSEIFDDQFSVERPDGSNFTLKIRSTKLEDSAMYFCASSGARTFFGPGTRLTVL.

Concerning this clone: The germline gene is not matched at one end of the junction; a read error may be the cause. J is TRBJ1-1 and V is TRBV19; D might be TRBD1 (6 bases). The CDR3 loop spans 13 amino acids. Germline lookup yields CDR1 LNHDA and CDR2 SQIVND (reference sequence). The CDR3 DNA reads TGTGCCAGTAGCATAGACAGGCGATTTGAAGCTTTCTTT. This translates into CASSIDRRFEAFF. Full variable domain (missing parts from reference TRBV19 and TRBJ1-1): DGGITQSPKYLFRKEGQNVTLSCEQNLNHDAMYWYRQDPGQGLRLIYYSQIVNDFQKGDIAEGYSVSREKKESFPLTVTSAQKNPTAFYLCASSIDRRFEAFFGQGTRLTVV.

This clone appeared once. The chain has TRBV6-2 or TRBV6-3 and TRBJ2-7; TRBD1 agrees at 8 bases. V lost 5 bases and J lost 2; bases outside the gene matches: 8. In germline, CDR1 is MNHEY, CDR2 SVGEGT. The CDR3 is 15 residues long. CDR3 in DNA: TGTGCCAGCAGTGGACAGGGAGCTAACACCTACGAGCAGTACTTC. It yields the protein CASSGQGANTYEQYF.

The rearrangement links TRBV4-1 to TRBJ2-7, with TRBD2 matching over 8 bases. CDR1 is MGHRA and CDR2 is YSYEKL in the germline V gene. The CDR3 contains 15 residues. Trimming took 8 bases from V and 4 from J; bases not matched to a gene: 13. The CDR3 DNA follows: TGCGCCAGCTCCCCACGCGGAGCGGGAGTGTACGAGCAGTACTTC. Translated, it gives CASSPRGAGVYEQYF.

This chain links TRBV27 with TRBJ2-1; 15 positions agree with TRBD2. The CDR3 totals 16 residues. Trimming cost V 2 bases and J 15 bases; bases outside gene matches: 11. Germline V lookup: CDR1 MNHEY, CDR2 SMNVEV (reference sequence). The CDR3 region has the DNA TGTGCCAGCAGTTTAAAGTTCGGGACTAGCGGGAGGCCTTGGTTCTTC. It codes for CASSLKFGTSGRPWFF.

The CDR3 here is CASSSDSSNQPQHF. CDR3 nucleotides: TGTGCCAGCAGCTCCGACAGTTCCAATCAGCCCCAGCATTTT. The genes are TRBV7-2 and TRBJ1-5; possible D gene TRBD1, 5 bases. Germline assignment: CDR1 SGHTA and CDR2 FQGNSA. V lost 4 bases and J lost 3, with 10 bases in between. The CDR3 is made up of 14 amino acids.

The rearrangement links TRBV7-2 to TRBJ2-4, with TRBD2 identical over 8 bases. Germline CDR1 SGHTA, CDR2 FQGNSA. The CDR3 covers 14 residues. With V trimmed by 3 bases and J by 9 bases, 7 bases remained unmatched. The CDR3 coding sequence is TGTGCCAGCAGCTTCTCGGGGGGGATGGCCATTCAGTACTTC. This sequence encodes CASSFSGGMAIQYF.

The chain recombines TRBV3-1 (or the pseudogene TRBV3-2) with TRBJ1-2, with D possibly being TRBD1 (5 bases). V gave up 0 bases and J gave up 4 bases, with 9 bases separating them. The CDR3 is 14 amino acids. Germline loops: CDR1 LGHDT, CDR2 YNNKEL (reference sequence). CDR3 in amino acids: CASSQERGGYGYTF. The CDR3 DNA reads as TGTGCCAGCAGCCAAGAAAGGGGTGGCTATGGCTACACCTTC.

The chain combines TRBV5-1 with TRBJ2-2, with 9 bases identical to TRBD1. V was pared by 5 bases and J by 1 base, with 6 bases of the junction left unmatched. The CDR3 length is 16 residues. Germline lookup yields CDR1 SGHRS and CDR2 YFSETQ. DNA of the CDR3: TGCGCCAGCAGGATTATGGGACAGGGGAACACCGGGGAGCTGTTTTTT. Amino acids: CASRIMGQGNTGELFF.

The V gene is TRBV11-3, the J gene TRBJ2-1; no clear D gene. The CDR3 consists of 16 residues. Germline loops: CDR1 SGHNT, CDR2 YENEEA. The ends were cut back, 4 bases at V and 0 bases at J, with 13 bases in the middle. The CDR3 DNA sequence: TGTGCCAGCAGCTCCATGTCCGGTAGCTCCTACAATGAGCAGTTCTTC. As protein: CASSSMSGSSYNEQFF.

This chain connects TRBV7-6 to TRBJ2-5, with 16 bases identical to TRBD2. This CDR3 has 17 residues. Germline V gene sequence: CDR1 SGHVS, CDR2 FNYEAQ. With V trimmed by 3 bases and J by 2 bases, 3 bases remained unmatched. Here the CDR3 reads CASSLGLAGGPQETQYF. In DNA, the CDR3 is TGTGCCAGCAGCTTGGGACTAGCGGGAGGGCCTCAAGAGACCCAGTACTTC. Full variable domain (remainder filled in from reference TRBV7-6 and TRBJ2-5): GAGVSQSPRYKVTKRGQDVALRCDPISGHVSLYWYRQALGQGPEFLTYFNYEAQQDKSGLPNDRFSAERPEGSISTLTIQRTEQRDSAMYRCASSLGLAGGPQETQYFGPGTRLLVL.

The chain is built from TRBV5-3 and TRBJ2-3; D ambiguous. TRBV5-3 is known as an ORF, though its function is uncertain. Trimming removed 4 bases from V and 2 bases from J, with 11 bases in between. The CDR3 has 14 amino acids. The CDR3 reads CARSVRHHTDTQYF. The CDR3 DNA reads TGTGCCAGAAGCGTGAGACACCACACAGATACGCAGTATTTT.

The genes are TRBV6-1 and TRBJ1-2, with D possibly being TRBD1 (5 bases). The ends were cut back, 2 bases at V and 8 bases at J, with 12 bases in the middle. The CDR3 extends over 13 amino acids. Germline-derived CDR1 and CDR2 are MNHNS and SASEGT. The CDR3 is CASSEWQGGGYTF. The CDR3 bases are TGTGCCAGCAGTGAATGGCAGGGTGGCGGCTACACCTTC.

The rearrangement uses TRBV9 and TRBJ2-7, with D possibly TRBD2 on 5 matching bases. The CDR3 sequence is 15 residues long. The germline CDR1 and CDR2 sequences are SGDLS and YYNGEE. Between the trimmed V and J ends, which lost 2 bases and 7 bases, there was a span of 19 bases. The CDR3 nucleotides are TGTGCCAGCAGCGTTTGGGAGTCGGGCACAAGGGAGCAGTACTTC. Translation gives CASSVWESGTREQYF.

The J gene is TRBJ2-1, the V gene TRBV19; D perhaps matches TRBD2 (6 bases). The CDR3 length is 14 residues. CDR1 and CDR2 (germline): LNHDA, SQIVND (reference sequence). Trimming stripped 8 bases from V and 3 bases from J, with 14 bases between. For the CDR3, the DNA is TGTGCCAGTCTCCCGAGCGGGCTCTACAATGAGCAGTTCTTC. Translation: CASLPSGLYNEQFF. Variable domain in full (rest from reference TRBV19 and TRBJ2-1): DGGITQSPKYLFRKEGQNVTLSCEQNLNHDAMYWYRQDPGQGLRLIYYSQIVNDFQKGDIAEGYSVSREKKESFPLTVTSAQKNPTAFYLCASLPSGLYNEQFFGPGTRLTVL.

Only one count was recorded for this clone. This chain links TRBV5-1 with TRBJ2-1; 9 positions agree with TRBD2. The CDR3 is 14 amino acids. After removal of 0 bases from V and 13 bases from J, the junction contained 8 bases not matched to a gene. Germline CDR1 SGHRS, CDR2 YFSETQ. The CDR3 nucleotides are TGCGCCAGCAGCTTGGCCCGAGCGGGAGGCCGTCAGTTCTTC. This translates into CASSLARAGGRQFF.

The chain joins TRBV23-1 to TRBJ2-1; 13 nucleotides match TRBD2. TRBV23-1 is an open reading frame, and its role is uncertain. This CDR3 has 21 residues. Trimming removed 3 bases from V and 4 bases from J; junction bases left unmatched: 18. The chain's CDR3 is CASSHLTRTSGRPLRYNEQFF. The CDR3 nucleotides read TGCGCCAGCAGTCATCTCACCCGGACTAGCGGGAGACCCCTCCGATACAATGAGCAGTTCTTC.

CDR3 coding DNA: TGTGCCAGCAGCCCATGGGACAGTACTGAAGCTTTCTTT. Translation: CASSPWDSTEAFF. The chain carries TRBV7-8 and TRBJ1-1, with TRBD1 matching over 7 bases. The CDR3 sequence is 13 residues long. Germline V gene data show CDR1 as SGHVS and CDR2 as FQNEAQ. V was clipped by 5 bases and J by 5 bases; unmatched bases: 5.

V and J are TRBV18 and TRBJ2-5, with D maybe TRBD2 (7 bases). The V gene's germline CDR1 is KGHSH and CDR2 LQKENI. CDR3 length: 14 amino acids. V was shortened by 2 bases and J by 4 bases, with 11 bases between the two germline ends. CDR3 nucleotide sequence: TGTGCCAGCTCACCAGGACTAGGGGGAGAGACCCAGTACTTC. Translating it yields CASSPGLGGETQYF. The complete variable domain, with remaining parts taken from reference TRBV18 and TRBJ2-5, reads NAGVMQNPRHLVRRRGQEARLRCSPMKGHSHVYWYRQLPEEGLKFMVYLQKENIIDESGMPKERFSAEFPKEGPSILRIQQVVRGDSAAYFCASSPGLGGETQYFGPGTRLLVL.

This chain joins TRBV19 and TRBJ2-2; TRBD1 aligns across 7 bases. V was pared by 3 bases and J by 4 bases, with 8 bases of the junction left unmatched. Germline CDR1 is LNHDA and CDR2 is SQIVND (reference sequence). The CDR3 is made up of 16 amino acids. The CDR3 spells CASSIGDRASTGELFF. The CDR3 coding sequence is TGTGCCAGTAGTATTGGTGACAGGGCCAGCACCGGGGAGCTGTTTTTT.